The T cell receptor (beta chain) described here comes from a study of STAT5B mutations in CD4+ large granular lymphocyte leukemia. Clones were read by immunoSEQ multiplex PCR, and TCRdb kept only the in-frame ones, dropping some. Found here are 21,000 or so clones, approximately 81% of them singletons; the top ten hold more than 0.4%. Deletions cut 7 bases from V and 4 bases from J, with 13 bases between. Germline V gene data show CDR1 as SQVTM and CDR2 as ANQGSEA. This CDR3 has 12 amino acids. The sample was CD4+ T cells from blood buffy coats. The sequence was obtained from a human donor in good health. V gene TRBV29-1 combines with J gene TRBJ1-2, with D unresolved. CDR3 protein: CSEWTVSYGYTF. The CDR3 nucleotides are TGCAGCGAATGGACCGTGAGCTATGGCTACACCTTC.